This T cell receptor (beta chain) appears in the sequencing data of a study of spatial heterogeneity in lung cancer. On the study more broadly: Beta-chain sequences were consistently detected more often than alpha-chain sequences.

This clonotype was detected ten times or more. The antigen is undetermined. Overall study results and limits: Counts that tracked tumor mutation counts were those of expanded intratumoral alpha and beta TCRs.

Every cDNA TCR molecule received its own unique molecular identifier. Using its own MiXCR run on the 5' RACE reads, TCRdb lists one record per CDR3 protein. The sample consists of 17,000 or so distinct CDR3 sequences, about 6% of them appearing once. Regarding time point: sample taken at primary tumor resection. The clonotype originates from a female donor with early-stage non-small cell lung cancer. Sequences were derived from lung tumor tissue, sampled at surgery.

Here the CDR3 reads CASREYSPPGNSPLHF. The CDR3 DNA reads as TGTGCCAGCAGGGAATATAGTCCGCCCGGTAATTCACCCCTCCACTTT. The chain joins TRBV27 to TRBJ1-6; D gene unclear. The germline V gene encodes CDR1 MNHEY and CDR2 SMNVEV (reference sequence). V gave up 6 bases and J gave up 6 bases, with 18 bases separating them. The CDR3 has 16 residues.